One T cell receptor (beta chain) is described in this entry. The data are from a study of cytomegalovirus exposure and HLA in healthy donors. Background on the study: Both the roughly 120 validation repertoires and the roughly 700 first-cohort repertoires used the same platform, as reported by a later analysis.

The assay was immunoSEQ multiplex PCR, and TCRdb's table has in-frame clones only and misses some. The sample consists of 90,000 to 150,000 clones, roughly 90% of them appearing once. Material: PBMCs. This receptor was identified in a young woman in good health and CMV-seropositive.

The CDR3 DNA reads as TGTGCCAGCAGTTCCCCGGGACAGGGGGATGAAAAACTGTTTTTT. This codes for CASSSPGQGDEKLFF. The chain combines TRBV28 with TRBJ1-4; 11 positions agree with TRBD1. V shed 4 bases and J 6 bases; nucleotides not matched to a gene: 4. CDR3 length equals 15 residues. CDR1 is MDHEN and CDR2 is SYDVKM in the germline V gene.